The next 4 T cell receptor beta chains were all read from a single sample in a study of blood T cell repertoires in COVID-19. Method: immunoSEQ multiplex PCR; TCRdb's copy keeps in-frame clones and lacks some. The sample consists of some 250,000 clones, 70% to 90% of them appearing once. The sequenced material came from peripheral blood. Source of these receptors: a woman aged 25 to 45 who had recovered from COVID-19.

The CDR3 loop is CASSSRGRDTQYF. The CDR3 DNA follows: TGTGCCAGCAGCTCAAGGGGAAGAGATACGCAGTATTTT. This sequence joins TRBV11-2 and TRBJ2-3, with TRBD1 as a possible D gene (5 bases). CDR3 size: 13 residues. In germline, CDR1 is SGHAT, CDR2 FQNNGV. Trimming stripped 4 bases from V and 5 bases from J, with 10 bases between.

The CDR3 coding sequence is TGTGCCAGCAGGGACAGCTCTGGGGCCAACGTCCTGACTTTC. As protein: CASRDSSGANVLTF. The rearrangement joins TRBV13 to TRBJ2-6; D might be TRBD1 (6 bases). This CDR3 spans 14 amino acids. The germline V gene has CDR1 PRHDT and CDR2 FYEKMQ (reference sequence). The V end was cut by 6 bases, the J end by 0 bases, with 6 bases between. Full variable domain (remainder filled in from reference TRBV13 and TRBJ2-6): AAGVIQSPRHLIKEKRETATLKCYPIPRHDTVYWYQQGPGQDPQFLISFYEKMQSDKGSIPDRFSAQQFSDYHSELNMSSLELGDSALYFCASRDSSGANVLTFGAGSRLTVL.

The rearrangement joins TRBV4-1 to TRBJ2-7; D gene ambiguous. The V end lost 4 bases, the J end lost 3 bases, and 13 bases lay between the germline ends. Per the germline V gene, CDR1 is MGHRA and CDR2 is YSYEKL. This CDR3 has 14 amino acids. DNA for the CDR3: TGCGCCAGCAGCCCCCGCGCGGCGAACTACGAGCAGTACTTC. This sequence encodes CASSPRAANYEQYF.

This chain uses TRBV5-6 with TRBJ1-1; no clear D gene. V was clipped by 1 base and J by 1 base, with 8 bases between them. This CDR3 comprises 14 residues. The germline V gene has CDR1 SGHDT and CDR2 YYEEEE. The CDR3 loop is CASSLPAGNTEAFF. The CDR3 bases are TGTGCCAGCAGCTTGCCCGCAGGGAACACTGAAGCTTTCTTT.